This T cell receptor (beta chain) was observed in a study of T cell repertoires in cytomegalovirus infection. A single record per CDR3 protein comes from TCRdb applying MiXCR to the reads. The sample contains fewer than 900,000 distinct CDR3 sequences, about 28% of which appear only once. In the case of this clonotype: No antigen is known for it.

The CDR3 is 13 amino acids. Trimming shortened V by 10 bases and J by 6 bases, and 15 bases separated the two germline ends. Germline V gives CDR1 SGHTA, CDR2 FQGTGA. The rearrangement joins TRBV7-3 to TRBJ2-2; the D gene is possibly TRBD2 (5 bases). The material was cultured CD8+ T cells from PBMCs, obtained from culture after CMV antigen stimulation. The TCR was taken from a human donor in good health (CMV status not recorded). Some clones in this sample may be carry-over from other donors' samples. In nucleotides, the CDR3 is TGTGCCAACATCCCTGTGGAGGCCGGGGAGCTGTTTTTT. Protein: CANIPVEAGELFF.